This T cell receptor (beta chain) was recovered during a study of siplizumab effects on memory and regulatory T cells. TCRdb keeps only in-frame clones here, not all; method: immunoSEQ multiplex PCR. The sample lists 100,000 or so clones, nearly 95% occurring once. Germline lookup yields CDR1 KGHSH and CDR2 LQKENI. The CDR3 length is 18 residues. V shed 5 bases, J shed 5 bases, and the junction held 11 bases outside the gene matches. The specimen was non-Treg CD4+ T cells sorted from blood. J is TRBJ2-1 and V is TRBV18, with 14 bases aligning to TRBD2. The receptor was isolated from a human donor in good health. The CDR3 is CASSLSPGLAGDDNEQFF. The CDR3 DNA reads as TGTGCCAGCTCATTATCGCCGGGACTAGCGGGAGATGACAATGAGCAGTTCTTC.